This T cell receptor (beta chain) came from a study of T-cell memory formation after mild COVID-19. Trimming cost V 2 bases and J 6 bases, with 15 bases left between them. Germline V CDR1 and CDR2: MGHDK, SYGVNS. The CDR3 spans 15 residues. Each CDR3 protein gets one entry after TCRdb re-called the 5' RACE reads with MiXCR. In the table there are 100,000 to 150,000 distinct CDR3 sequences, about 5.9% of which are singletons. General observations from the study: Clones shrinking between day 15 and 85 showed a balanced CD4/CD8 split, and those that grew later tilted toward CD4+. The appearance of some responding clones in pre-infection memory suggested that cross-reactive memory joined.

This clonotype has a handful of counts. The antigen remains unidentified. The sample was PBMCs or a T cell subset sorted from them (not recorded which). This chain uses TRBV25-1 with TRBJ2-3; possibly TRBD1 or TRBD2 for D (5 bases each). The sequence came from an adult woman who had mild COVID-19 (a few samples of this study predate the infection). Cell type and time point are not known. The DNA of the CDR3 is TGTGCCAGCAGTGAAGGGACGGCCAGCAGGGATACGCAGTATTTT. Amino acid sequence: CASSEGTASRDTQYF.